This entry is about one TCR beta chain. A junction boundary mismatches the germline segment, possibly from a read error. The CDR3 has 18 residues. The V gene's germline CDR1 is SGDLS and CDR2 YYNGEE. This record belongs to a study of blood T cells in healthy people across ages. Study summary: The template switching approach captured approximately one barcoded beta molecule for every two T cells.

Primers used in a second PCR of about 6 to 11 cycles were a sample-barcoded 5' primer and a J-beta primer mix. From the 5' RACE reads, TCRdb called clonotypes with MiXCR, one entry per CDR3 protein. The sample yields hundreds of thousands of distinct CDR3 sequences, less than 35% seen once. The rearrangement uses TRBV9 and TRBJ2-1; D tentatively reads TRBD1 or TRBD2 (6 bases each). The sample was blood. The TCR comes from a woman older than 75 in good health. As DNA, the CDR3 is TGTGCCAGCAGCCCACTGGGGGGCGGACCGAACTCCCACAATGAGCAATTCTTC. Translated, it gives CASSPLGGGPNSHNEQFF. Drawing the rest from reference TRBV9 and TRBJ2-1, the complete variable domain is DSGVTQTPKHLITATGQRVTLRCSPRSGDLSVYWYQQSLDQGLQFLIQYYNGEERAKGNILERFSAQQFPDLHSELNLSSLELGDSALYFCASSPLGGGPNSHNEQFFGPGTRLTVL.